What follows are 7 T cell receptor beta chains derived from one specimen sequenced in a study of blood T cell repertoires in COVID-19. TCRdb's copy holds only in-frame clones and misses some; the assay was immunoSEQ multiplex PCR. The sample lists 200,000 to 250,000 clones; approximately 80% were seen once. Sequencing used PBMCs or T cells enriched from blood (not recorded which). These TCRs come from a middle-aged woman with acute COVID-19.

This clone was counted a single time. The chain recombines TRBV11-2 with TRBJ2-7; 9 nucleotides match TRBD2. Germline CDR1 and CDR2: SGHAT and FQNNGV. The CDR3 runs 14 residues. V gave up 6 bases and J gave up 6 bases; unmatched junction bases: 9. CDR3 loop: CASSPGTSLSEQYF. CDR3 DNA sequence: TGTGCCAGCAGTCCCGGGACTAGCCTTTCCGAGCAGTACTTC.

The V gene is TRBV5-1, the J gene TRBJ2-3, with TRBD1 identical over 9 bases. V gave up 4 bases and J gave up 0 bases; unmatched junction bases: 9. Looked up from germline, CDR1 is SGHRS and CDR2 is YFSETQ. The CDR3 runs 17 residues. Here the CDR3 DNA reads TGCGCCAGCAGCCCACAGAGGGACAGGGCAAGCACAGATACGCAGTATTTT. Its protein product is CASSPQRDRASTDTQYF.

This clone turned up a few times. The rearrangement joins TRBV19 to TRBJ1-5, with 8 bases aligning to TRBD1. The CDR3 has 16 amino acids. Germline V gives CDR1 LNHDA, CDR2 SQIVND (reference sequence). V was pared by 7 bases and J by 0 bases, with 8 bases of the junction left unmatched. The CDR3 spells CASTRQGLDSNQPQHF. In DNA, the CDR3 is TGTGCCAGTACTCGACAGGGGCTGGATAGCAATCAGCCCCAGCATTTT.

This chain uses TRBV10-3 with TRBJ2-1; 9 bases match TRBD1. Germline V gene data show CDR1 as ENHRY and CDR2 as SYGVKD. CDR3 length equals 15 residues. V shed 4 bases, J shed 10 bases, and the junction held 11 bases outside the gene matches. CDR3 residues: CAISGRTGAQDEQFF. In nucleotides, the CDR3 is TGTGCCATCAGTGGGAGGACAGGGGCGCAGGACGAGCAGTTCTTC.

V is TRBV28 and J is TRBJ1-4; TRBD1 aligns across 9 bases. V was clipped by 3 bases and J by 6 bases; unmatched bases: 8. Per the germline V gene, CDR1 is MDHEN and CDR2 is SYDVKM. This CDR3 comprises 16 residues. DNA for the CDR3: TGTGCCAGCAGTTTCCCTTTACAGGGGGCCGATGAAAAACTGTTTTTT. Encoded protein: CASSFPLQGADEKLFF.

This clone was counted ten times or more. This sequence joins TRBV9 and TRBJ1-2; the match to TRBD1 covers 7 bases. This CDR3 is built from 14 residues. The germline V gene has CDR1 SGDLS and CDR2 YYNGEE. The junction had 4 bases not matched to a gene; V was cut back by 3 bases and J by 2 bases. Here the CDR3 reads CASSAMTGNYGYTF. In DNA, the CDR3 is TGTGCCAGCAGCGCTATGACAGGGAACTATGGCTACACCTTC.

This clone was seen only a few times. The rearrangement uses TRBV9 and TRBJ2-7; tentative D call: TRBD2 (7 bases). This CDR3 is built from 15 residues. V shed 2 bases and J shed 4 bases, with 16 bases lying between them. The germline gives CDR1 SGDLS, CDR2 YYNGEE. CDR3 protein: CASSVQIGGQYEQYF. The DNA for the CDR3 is TGTGCCAGCAGCGTCCAAATCGGGGGGCAATACGAGCAGTACTTC.